The 30 T cell receptor beta chains reported below all come from one sample, sequenced in a study of blood T cell repertoires in COVID-19. Libraries were prepared by immunoSEQ multiplex PCR; TCRdb keeps only in-frame clonotypes and omits some of them. The data hold 250,000 or so clones, with around 89% observed a single time. Sequenced: peripheral blood. Receptors originate from a woman in her sixties or seventies with COVID-19, enrolled during active disease.

The rearrangement joins TRBV7-2 to TRBJ2-2; the D gene is possibly TRBD1 (6 bases). Per germline, CDR1 SGHTA and CDR2 FQGNSA. Trimming left V 5 bases short and J 6 bases short, with 16 bases between. This CDR3 contains 15 residues. The CDR3 region is CASSAAQGFAGELFF. CDR3 sequence (DNA): TGTGCCAGCAGCGCAGCACAGGGCTTCGCCGGGGAGCTGTTTTTT. The full variable domain, with the rest looked up from reference TRBV7-2 and TRBJ2-2, is GAGVSQSPSNKVTEKGKDVELRCDPISGHTALYWYRQSLGQGLEFLIYFQGNSAPDKSGLPSDRFSAERTGGSVSTLTIQRTQQEDSAVYLCASSAAQGFAGELFFGEGSRLTVL.

Notes on this clone: Other DNA variants within this sample encode the same CDR3. The CDR3, as DNA: TGTGCCAGCAGTCCGGGGGATTCAACTAATGAAAAACTGTTTTTT. Its protein product is CASSPGDSTNEKLFF. The chain carries TRBV7-9 and TRBJ1-4; D is possibly TRBD1 (5 bases). The V end lost 6 bases, the J end lost 0 bases, and 11 bases lay between the germline ends. Germline CDR1 reads SEHNR; CDR2 reads FQNEAQ (reference sequence). The CDR3 covers 15 residues.

The V gene is TRBV6-4, the J gene TRBJ2-1; D perhaps matches TRBD1 (5 bases). Germline loops: CDR1 MRHNA, CDR2 SNTAGT. The ends were cut back, 6 bases at V and 7 bases at J, with 10 bases in the middle. CDR3 length: 12 residues. CDR3 in amino acids: CASSATGNEQFF. As DNA, the CDR3 is TGTGCCAGCAGCGCAACAGGTAATGAGCAGTTCTTC.

V gene TRBV5-8 combines with J gene TRBJ1-1; D not resolved. From germline, CDR1 is SGHTS and CDR2 YDEGEE. V gave up 0 bases and J gave up 11 bases, with 17 bases separating them. This CDR3 has 14 residues. The CDR3 DNA is TGTGCCAGCAGCTTGGCGATACAACGGACTGGGGCTTTCTTT. It encodes CASSLAIQRTGAFF. Full variable domain (remainder filled in from reference TRBV5-8 and TRBJ1-1): EAGVTQSPTHLIKTRGQQATLRCSPISGHTSVYWYQQALGLGLQFLLWYDEGEERNRGNFPPRFSGRQFPNYSSELNVNALELEDSALYLCASSLAIQRTGAFFGQGTRLTVV.

The chain combines TRBV6-5 with TRBJ1-3; TRBD1 matches at 7 bases. The length of the CDR3 is 15 residues. Per germline, CDR1 MNHEY and CDR2 SVGAGI. The V and J ends lost 5 bases and 0 bases, in that order; junction bases with no gene match: 4. In DNA form, the CDR3 reads TGTGCCAGCAGTCGTACAGGGGACTCTGGAAACACCATATATTTT. Its protein product is CASSRTGDSGNTIYF.

In DNA, the CDR3 is TGTGCCAGCAGTTTATCGTTCGCGGTGAACGAAAAACTGTTTTTT. Translating gives CASSLSFAVNEKLFF. J is TRBJ1-4 and V is TRBV27; D is unclear. Trimming stripped 0 bases from V and 8 bases from J, with 13 bases between. CDR3 size: 15 residues. Germline V lookup: CDR1 MNHEY, CDR2 SMNVEV (reference sequence).

This clone was counted a few times. The genes are TRBV6-5 and TRBJ1-5; 7 bases align to TRBD1. Trimming at V came to 5 bases and at J to 3 bases, leaving 7 bases not matched to a gene. Germline loops: CDR1 MNHEY, CDR2 SVGAGI. This CDR3 has 15 residues. This chain's CDR3 is CASSHNRGPNQPQHF. The CDR3 DNA sequence: TGTGCCAGCAGTCATAACAGGGGACCCAATCAGCCCCAGCATTTT.

This chain links TRBV4-2 with TRBJ2-7; the D is unclear. Trimming removed 0 bases at V and 0 bases at J, with 6 bases between. Germline CDR1 and CDR2: LGHNA and YNFKEQ. The CDR3 covers 14 residues. The CDR3 here is CASSQEALSYEQYF. Written as DNA, the CDR3 is TGTGCCAGCAGCCAAGAGGCCCTCTCCTACGAGCAGTACTTC.

The chain uses TRBV15 and TRBJ1-2, with D maybe TRBD1 (5 bases). The CDR3 contains 14 residues. V was cut by 0 bases and J by 4 bases, with 9 bases left in between. Germline CDR1 reads LNHNV; CDR2 reads YYDKDF (reference sequence). The CDR3 sequence: CATSRDQQVYGYTF. The CDR3 DNA is TGTGCCACCAGCAGAGATCAACAGGTCTATGGCTACACCTTC.

This sequence joins TRBV7-3 and TRBJ1-2; a possible D gene is TRBD1 (5 bases). Trimming left V 3 bases short and J 4 bases short, with 9 bases between. This CDR3 is 13 amino acids long. The germline V gene has CDR1 SGHTA and CDR2 FQGTGA. The CDR3 loop reads CASSLGGGYGYTF. CDR3 sequence (DNA): TGTGCCAGCAGCTTGGGGGGTGGCTATGGCTACACCTTC.

The rearrangement uses TRBV11-3 and TRBJ1-2, with D tentatively TRBD1 (6 bases). Germline values: CDR1 SGHNT, CDR2 YENEEA. This CDR3 has 15 residues. Trimming shortened V by 0 bases and J by 5 bases, and 13 bases separated the two germline ends. The CDR3, as DNA: TGTGCCAGCAGCTTAGATCAGGCAGGGGAGTATGGCTACACCTTC. As protein: CASSLDQAGEYGYTF. Together with reference TRBV11-3 and TRBJ1-2, the CDR3 gives the full variable domain: EAGVVQSPRYKIIEKKQPVAFWCNPISGHNTLYWYLQNLGQGPELLIRYENEEAVDDSQLPKDRFSAERLKGVDSTLKIQPAELGDSAVYLCASSLDQAGEYGYTFGSGTRLTVV.

In this sample, this clone turned up once. This sequence joins TRBV3-1 (or the pseudogene TRBV3-2) and TRBJ2-3; perhaps TRBD2 as D (6 bases). In germline, CDR1 is LGHDT, CDR2 YNNKEL (reference sequence). Trimming pared 3 bases from V and 2 bases from J, leaving 12 bases between. This CDR3 region has 15 residues. CDR3 sequence: CASSHSGLLTDTQYF. Written as DNA, the CDR3 is TGTGCCAGCAGCCATAGCGGACTTCTCACAGATACGCAGTATTTT.

This chain connects TRBV19 to TRBJ1-3; 7 nucleotides match TRBD1. Germline V gives CDR1 LNHDA, CDR2 SQIVND (reference sequence). J was trimmed by 2 bases and V by 3 bases; bases with no gene match: 7. The CDR3 extends over 16 amino acids. In DNA, the CDR3 is TGTGCCAGTAGTATGCCCAACAGGGGAGCTGGAAACACCATATATTTT. It encodes CASSMPNRGAGNTIYF.

This chain connects TRBV3-1 (or the pseudogene TRBV3-2) to TRBJ2-2; possibly TRBD1 for D (6 bases). CDR1 and CDR2 (germline): LGHDT, YNNKEL (reference sequence). There are 18 residues in the CDR3. V lost 0 bases to trimming and J lost 2 bases, with 16 bases between them. In DNA form, the CDR3 reads TGTGCCAGCAGCCAAGATTGGGGGCAAGTTTCAAACACCGGGGAGCTGTTTTTT. Amino acid sequence: CASSQDWGQVSNTGELFF.

V usage is TRBV5-1 and J usage is TRBJ1-1, with a tentative D call TRBD1 (5 bases). V was clipped by 2 bases and J by 3 bases, with 14 bases between them. CDR1 SGHRS and CDR2 YFSETQ come from the germline V gene. The CDR3 has 15 residues. CDR3 region: CASSFRQSGHTEAFF. The CDR3, as DNA: TGCGCCAGCAGCTTCCGACAGTCGGGTCACACTGAAGCTTTCTTT.

The chain has TRBV19 and TRBJ1-5; TRBD1 is a possible D gene (5 bases). Per the germline V gene, CDR1 is LNHDA and CDR2 is SQIVND (reference sequence). The CDR3 has 12 amino acids. V lost 5 bases and J 5 bases, leaving 7 bases between the germline ends. CDR3 residues: CASSDSDQPQHF. Here the CDR3 DNA reads TGTGCCAGTAGTGACAGTGATCAGCCCCAGCATTTT. The complete variable domain, with remaining parts taken from reference TRBV19 and TRBJ1-5, reads DGGITQSPKYLFRKEGQNVTLSCEQNLNHDAMYWYRQDPGQGLRLIYYSQIVNDFQKGDIAEGYSVSREKKESFPLTVTSAQKNPTAFYLCASSDSDQPQHFGDGTRLSIL.

In nucleotides, the CDR3 is TGTGCCAGCAGTGAACTCGGGACAGGGTTCGTAAAACTGTTTTTT. It is translated as CASSELGTGFVKLFF. The V call is TRBV6-1, the J call TRBJ1-4; TRBD1 matches 9 bases. V lost 2 bases and J lost 10; bases outside the gene matches: 8. CDR1 and CDR2 (germline): MNHNS, SASEGT. The length of the CDR3 is 15 residues.

This sequence joins TRBV15 and TRBJ2-5; the match to TRBD2 covers 14 bases. The CDR3 covers 18 residues. V was pared by 0 bases and J by 1 base, with 4 bases of the junction left unmatched. Germline-derived CDR1 and CDR2 are LNHNV and YYDKDF (reference sequence). CDR3 in DNA: TGTGCCACCAGCAGAGATGGCGGACTAGCGGGGGGCCAAGAGACCCAGTACTTC. Translating gives CATSRDGGLAGGQETQYF.

V and J are TRBV7-2 and TRBJ2-2; 8 bases are shared with TRBD1. Germline values: CDR1 SGHTA, CDR2 FQGNSA. V shed 5 bases and J 8 bases; nucleotides not matched to a gene: 10. The CDR3 extends over 15 amino acids. This CDR3 reads CASSLRTGLRGELFF. CDR3 sequence (DNA): TGTGCCAGCAGCCTACGGACAGGGTTGAGGGGGGAGCTGTTTTTT.

This clone was found a few times. The chain couples TRBV7-6 to TRBJ2-1, with 9 bases fitting TRBD2. Germline V gene lookup returns CDR1 SGHVS and CDR2 FNYEAQ. The CDR3 sequence is 17 residues long. V dropped 2 bases and J dropped 2; count of bases not matched to a gene: 7. Here the CDR3 reads CASSLPLAGGTYNEQFF. The CDR3 DNA is TGTGCCAGCAGCTTACCTTTGGCGGGGGGGACCTACAATGAGCAGTTCTTC. Drawing the rest from reference TRBV7-6 and TRBJ2-1, the complete variable domain is GAGVSQSPRYKVTKRGQDVALRCDPISGHVSLYWYRQALGQGPEFLTYFNYEAQQDKSGLPNDRFSAERPEGSISTLTIQRTEQRDSAMYRCASSLPLAGGTYNEQFFGPGTRLTVL.

This chain connects TRBV9 to TRBJ2-1; D is possibly TRBD1 (6 bases). CDR1 is SGDLS and CDR2 is YYNGEE in the germline V gene. V gave up 3 bases and J gave up 1 base, with 8 bases separating them. The CDR3 has 14 amino acids. The CDR3 bases are TGTGCCAGCAGCGCCCAGGGGTCCTACAATGAGCAGTTCTTC. Its protein is CASSAQGSYNEQFF.

This clone has only one observation. The rearrangement links TRBV5-6 to TRBJ1-6; D ambiguous. The CDR3 loop spans 15 amino acids. The germline CDR1 and CDR2 sequences are SGHDT and YYEEEE. Trimming left V 2 bases short and J 6 bases short, with 12 bases between. The chain's CDR3 is CASSFPGTSNSPLHF. In nucleotides, the CDR3 is TGTGCCAGCAGCTTCCCCGGTACGAGTAATTCACCCCTCCACTTT.

Here the CDR3 reads CASSDSGGPEGTDTQYF. The CDR3 DNA reads TGTGCCAGCAGTGACTCGGGGGGGCCCGAGGGGACAGATACGCAGTATTTT. The chain combines TRBV6-4 with TRBJ2-3; tentatively, D is TRBD2 (7 bases). The CDR3 is 17 residues long. The V gene's germline CDR1 is MRHNA and CDR2 SNTAGT. V was trimmed by 0 bases and J by 3 bases, leaving 16 bases between them.

The rearrangement links TRBV7-2 to TRBJ1-2; TRBD1 aligns across 9 bases. Trimming at V came to 3 bases and at J to 8 bases, leaving 4 bases not matched to a gene. Germline CDR1 and CDR2: SGHTA and FQGNSA. There are 13 residues in the CDR3. The CDR3 region has the DNA TGTGCCAGCAGCTTCCAGGACAGGGGAGGCTACACCTTC. Translation: CASSFQDRGGYTF.

This clone was seen once. This chain joins TRBV4-2 and TRBJ1-1; 8 nucleotides agree with TRBD1. Germline V lookup: CDR1 LGHNA, CDR2 YNFKEQ. The CDR3 sequence is 16 residues long. J was trimmed by 5 bases and V by 0 bases; bases with no gene match: 8. In nucleotides, the CDR3 is TGTGCCAGCAGCCAAGATCGGGGCAGGGGGCGGACTGAAGCTTTCTTT. Translated: CASSQDRGRGRTEAFF.

The genes are TRBV4-3 and TRBJ1-2; 7 bases fit TRBD1. CDR1 LGHNA and CDR2 YSLEER come from the germline V gene. This CDR3 comprises 15 residues. The V and J ends lost 0 bases and 7 bases, in that order; junction bases with no gene match: 8. The CDR3 protein is CASSQDGYRGSGYTF. For the CDR3, the DNA is TGCGCCAGCAGCCAAGATGGGTACAGGGGCAGTGGCTACACCTTC.

The V gene is TRBV27, the J gene TRBJ1-5; 9 bases map to TRBD1. CDR3 size: 14 residues. V shed 3 bases, J shed 9 bases, and the junction held 6 bases outside the gene matches. Germline V gives CDR1 MNHEY, CDR2 SMNVEV (reference sequence). The CDR3 protein is CASSLRTGVGPQHF. The CDR3 coding sequence is TGTGCCAGCAGTTTGCGGACAGGGGTCGGGCCCCAGCATTTT.

This chain connects TRBV6-2 or TRBV6-3 to TRBJ2-6; D is undetermined. Between the trimmed V and J ends, which lost 5 bases and 0 bases, there was a span of 11 bases. CDR1 and CDR2 from the germline V gene are MNHEY and SVGEGT. This CDR3 region has 16 residues. CDR3 nucleotides: TGTGCCAGCAGTAGCCGATTCAACTCTGGGGCCAACGTCCTGACTTTC. Its protein product is CASSSRFNSGANVLTF.

The V call is TRBV19, the J call TRBJ1-2; a possible D gene is TRBD1 (5 bases). CDR1 is LNHDA, CDR2 SQIVND, per germline (reference sequence). V shed 5 bases and J shed 6 bases, with 16 bases lying between them. The CDR3 totals 14 residues. This CDR3 is CASSGPWGGNGYTF. CDR3 nucleotides: TGTGCCAGTAGTGGGCCCTGGGGGGGAAATGGCTACACCTTC.

This clone was picked up one time. V gene TRBV19 combines with J gene TRBJ2-3; 9 bases are a match to TRBD2. The CDR3 has 15 amino acids. Trimming removed 7 bases from V and 2 bases from J; junction bases left unmatched: 7. CDR1 is LNHDA and CDR2 is SQIVND in the germline V gene (reference sequence). CDR3 region: CASNVLAGSTDTQYF. CDR3 in DNA: TGTGCCAGTAACGTTCTAGCGGGGTCCACAGATACGCAGTATTTT.